The 25 T cell receptor beta chains reported below all come from one sample, sequenced in a study of sequential checkpoint blockade in melanoma. Profiling relied on immunoSEQ multiplex PCR, and the TCRdb table lists in-frame clones only, not all of them. The data hold some 18,000 clones, with roughly 80% observed a single time. Treatment here: randomized to nivolumab then ipilimumab (arm A) or the reverse (arm B). The input for sequencing was CD8+ T cells sorted from blood (inferred from file names), taken from a patient given nivolumab and ipilimumab in sequence. All receptors come from a human donor with melanoma.

The chain carries TRBV7-8 and TRBJ1-1; 12 nucleotides agree with TRBD1. Germline V gene lookup returns CDR1 SGHVS and CDR2 FQNEAQ. The CDR3 covers 16 residues. V trimming: 3 bases; J trimming: 5 bases; junction bases outside the gene matches: 7. The CDR3 DNA is TGTGCCAGCAGCTTGGGGGACAGGGGGCTCGGAACTGAAGCTTTCTTT. Protein sequence: CASSLGDRGLGTEAFF.

This chain joins TRBV21-1 and TRBJ1-3; TRBD1 is taken as the D call from the table, unchecked against the DNA. TRBV21-1 is designated a pseudogene. This CDR3 is built from 17 residues. CDR3 coding DNA: TGTGCCAGCAGCAAATACAGGGGCACCGAGACTGGAAACACCATATATTTT. This codes for CASSKYRGTETGNTIYF.

The J gene is TRBJ1-2, the V gene TRBV11-2; the D gene is possibly TRBD1 (5 bases). Trimming left V 3 bases short and J 3 bases short, with 26 bases between. The germline CDR1 and CDR2 sequences are SGHAT and FQNNGV. CDR3 length: 19 residues. The CDR3 nucleotides are TGTGCCAGCAGCTTCTTCCGCGACCTCTCGACAGAATCCTACTATGGCTACACCTTC. Encoded protein: CASSFFRDLSTESYYGYTF.

This clone was seen only once. The rearrangement joins TRBV27 to TRBJ2-5; unclear D gene. This CDR3 spans 13 amino acids. Per germline, CDR1 MNHEY and CDR2 SMNVEV (reference sequence). Trimming stripped 1 base from V and 4 bases from J, with 7 bases between. The CDR3 DNA is TGTGCCAGCAGTTTATTCCCTCTAGAGACCCAGTACTTC. Encoded protein: CASSLFPLETQYF.

This chain joins TRBV9 and TRBJ1-2, with 8 bases aligning to TRBD1. CDR1 and CDR2 from the germline V gene are SGDLS and YYNGEE. J lost 3 bases, V lost 5 bases, and 12 bases had no gene match. This CDR3 comprises 16 residues. The CDR3 bases are TGTGCCAGCAGGTGGGGAGACAGGGGTATAGACTATGGCTACACCTTC. Protein sequence: CASRWGDRGIDYGYTF.

The chain carries TRBV4-1 and TRBJ2-7; TRBD2 is a possible D gene (6 bases). There are 16 residues in the CDR3. V shed 0 bases and J shed 0 bases, with 12 bases lying between them. CDR1 MGHRA and CDR2 YSYEKL come from the germline V gene. The CDR3 protein is CASSQDEGGASYEQYF. The CDR3 coding sequence is TGCGCCAGCAGCCAAGATGAGGGCGGGGCCTCCTACGAGCAGTACTTC.

The rearrangement links TRBV4-3 to TRBJ2-7; D perhaps matches TRBD2 (5 bases). Germline V CDR1 and CDR2: LGHNA, YSLEER. The V gene lost 1 base and the J gene lost 2 bases, with 15 bases spanning the gap. This CDR3 spans 16 amino acids. Written as DNA, the CDR3 is TGCGCCAGCAGCCAAGGGAGGCGGCCTAAAACCTACGAGCAGTACTTC. Translating gives CASSQGRRPKTYEQYF.

This clone came up once. Distinct nucleotide sequences in the sample also encode this CDR3. CDR3 sequence: CASSIWQGDQPQHF. DNA of the CDR3: TGTGCCAGTAGTATCTGGCAGGGGGATCAGCCCCAGCATTTT. The V and J genes are TRBV19 and TRBJ1-5; 7 nucleotides match TRBD1. The CDR3 runs to 14 residues. The J segment lost 5 bases and the V segment lost 3 bases, leaving 4 bases of the junction unmatched. The V gene's germline CDR1 is LNHDA and CDR2 SQIVND (reference sequence). Combining the CDR3 with reference TRBV19 and TRBJ1-5 gives the whole variable domain DGGITQSPKYLFRKEGQNVTLSCEQNLNHDAMYWYRQDPGQGLRLIYYSQIVNDFQKGDIAEGYSVSREKKESFPLTVTSAQKNPTAFYLCASSIWQGDQPQHFGDGTRLSIL.

The chain links TRBV4-3 to TRBJ1-2, with 11 bases matching TRBD1. The CDR3 covers 16 residues. Unmatched junction bases numbered 2, after V lost 0 bases and J lost 2 bases. Germline V lookup: CDR1 LGHNA, CDR2 YSLEER. In DNA, the CDR3 is TGCGCCAGCAGCCAAGACAGGACAGGGGGCAACTATGGCTACACCTTC. It encodes CASSQDRTGGNYGYTF.

The rearrangement uses TRBV27 and TRBJ1-1, with no clear D. CDR1 and CDR2 from the germline V gene are MNHEY and SMNVEV (reference sequence). The CDR3 extends over 14 amino acids. V was shortened by 2 bases and J by 1 base, with 8 bases between the two germline ends. CDR3 amino acids: CASSLHGENTEAFF. As DNA, the CDR3 is TGTGCCAGCAGTTTACACGGAGAGAACACTGAAGCTTTCTTT.

The rearrangement links TRBV5-6 to TRBJ1-3; D is possibly TRBD1 (6 bases). Trimming pared 0 bases from V and 0 bases from J, leaving 19 bases between. CDR1 and CDR2 from the germline V gene are SGHDT and YYEEEE. The CDR3 covers 19 residues. CDR3: CASSLVQGPIVPSGNTIYF. The DNA for the CDR3 is TGTGCCAGCAGCTTGGTACAGGGCCCGATAGTCCCCTCTGGAAACACCATATATTTT. Combining the CDR3 with reference TRBV5-6 and TRBJ1-3 gives the whole variable domain DAGVTQSPTHLIKTRGQQVTLRCSPKSGHDTVSWYQQALGQGPQFIFQYYEEEERQRGNFPDRFSGHQFPNYSSELNVNALLLGDSALYLCASSLVQGPIVPSGNTIYFGEGSWLTVV.

The chain employs TRBV5-4 and TRBJ1-2; D remains ambiguous. The CDR3 is made up of 11 amino acids. V lost 0 bases and J lost 11, with 8 bases in between. CDR1 is SGHNT and CDR2 is YYREEE in the germline V gene (reference sequence). CDR3 protein: CASSLGELYTF. The CDR3 DNA follows: TGTGCCAGCAGCTTGGGGGAGTTGTACACCTTC.

The genes are TRBV7-9 and TRBJ1-4; D is unresolved. Trimming took 1 base from V and 4 from J, leaving 4 bases between them. There are 13 residues in the CDR3. Germline CDR1 reads SEHNR; CDR2 reads FQNEAQ (reference sequence). The CDR3 DNA is TGTGCCAGCAGCTTAGACGGTAATGAAAAACTGTTTTTT. Amino acid sequence: CASSLDGNEKLFF.

The rearrangement uses TRBV6-5 and TRBJ1-6; TRBD1 agrees at 8 bases. J lost 10 bases, V lost 6 bases, and 8 bases had no gene match. The CDR3 is made up of 14 amino acids. CDR1 is MNHEY, CDR2 SVGAGI, per germline. CDR3 coding DNA: TGTGCCAGCAGCAGAACAGGGGGGCAGTCACCCCTCCACTTT. Residues: CASSRTGGQSPLHF.

The chain combines TRBV4-3 with TRBJ2-7; D is ambiguous. This CDR3 has 14 residues. The germline V gene encodes CDR1 LGHNA and CDR2 YSLEER. V lost 1 base and J lost 2, with 9 bases in between. The CDR3 nucleotides are TGCGCCAGCAGCCAAGCAGCAGGCGCCTACGAGCAGTACTTC. Amino acids: CASSQAAGAYEQYF.

V and J are TRBV4-3 and TRBJ1-4, with D tentatively TRBD1 (5 bases). This CDR3 is built from 15 residues. Trimming removed 2 bases at V and 0 bases at J, with 7 bases between. Germline loops: CDR1 LGHNA, CDR2 YSLEER. The CDR3 here is CASSQSTATNEKLFF. The CDR3 region has the DNA TGCGCCAGCAGCCAATCGACAGCAACTAATGAAAAACTGTTTTTT.

V gene TRBV19 combines with J gene TRBJ2-7, with 10 bases matching TRBD1. V lost 4 bases, J lost 3 bases, and 3 bases stayed unmatched. This CDR3 has 14 residues. The germline V gene has CDR1 LNHDA and CDR2 SQIVND (reference sequence). The CDR3 protein is CASSNRDRGYEQYF. DNA of the CDR3: TGTGCCAGTAGTAACCGGGACAGGGGCTACGAGCAGTACTTC.

V is TRBV2 and J is TRBJ2-7; TRBD2 aligns across 12 bases. Germline V gene sequence: CDR1 SNHLY, CDR2 FYNNEI. With V trimmed by 6 bases and J by 6 bases, 3 bases remained unmatched. This CDR3 spans 13 amino acids. CDR3 in DNA: TGTGCCAGCAGCGGACTAGCGGGAATCGAGCAGTACTTC. It specifies CASSGLAGIEQYF.

This chain links TRBV11-2 with TRBJ2-7, with D tentatively TRBD2 (6 bases). V was pared by 2 bases and J by 0 bases, with 8 bases between. Germline V lookup: CDR1 SGHAT, CDR2 FQNNGV. This CDR3 has 14 residues. For the CDR3, the DNA is TGTGCCAGCAGCTTATTAGCGGTCTCCTACGAGCAGTACTTC. Its translation: CASSLLAVSYEQYF. The whole variable domain, remainder taken from reference TRBV11-2 and TRBJ2-7, is EAGVAQSPRYKIIEKRQSVAFWCNPISGHATLYWYQQILGQGPKLLIQFQNNGVVDDSQLPKDRFSAERLKGVDSTLKIQPAKLEDSAVYLCASSLLAVSYEQYFGPGTRLTVT.

J is TRBJ2-7 and V is TRBV30; 7 bases align to TRBD2. Germline CDR1 and CDR2: GTSNPN and SVGIG (reference sequence). The CDR3 runs to 14 residues. V lost 0 bases to trimming and J lost 2 bases; unmatched junction nucleotides: 4. The CDR3 spells CAWSVRGGTYEQYF. The CDR3 region has the DNA TGTGCCTGGAGTGTACGGGGAGGGACCTACGAGCAGTACTTC.

The chain uses TRBV4-3 and TRBJ1-6, with 8 bases aligning to TRBD1. Germline V gene sequence: CDR1 LGHNA, CDR2 YSLEER. V was clipped by 4 bases and J by 8 bases; unmatched bases: 7. There are 15 residues in the CDR3. The CDR3 here is CASSLRPTGDSPLHF. Here the CDR3 DNA reads TGCGCCAGCAGCCTCCGCCCGACAGGGGATTCACCCCTCCACTTT.

V is TRBV2 and J is TRBJ1-5, with D unresolved. V was shortened by 3 bases and J by 0 bases, with 6 bases between the two germline ends. Germline CDR1 is SNHLY and CDR2 is FYNNEI. This CDR3 region has 14 residues. The CDR3: CASSDRYSNQPQHF. The CDR3 DNA follows: TGTGCCAGCAGTGACCGTTATAGCAATCAGCCCCAGCATTTT. The full variable domain, with the rest looked up from reference TRBV2 and TRBJ1-5, is EPEVTQTPSHQVTQMGQEVILRCVPISNHLYFYWYRQILGQKVEFLVSFYNNEISEKSEIFDDQFSVERPDGSNFTLKIRSTKLEDSAMYFCASSDRYSNQPQHFGDGTRLSIL.

This chain links TRBV19 with TRBJ1-1, with a possible D match to TRBD1 (6 bases). The CDR3 runs 14 residues. The V gene lost 1 base and the J gene lost 4 bases, with 10 bases spanning the gap. Germline V gene lookup returns CDR1 LNHDA and CDR2 SQIVND (reference sequence). CDR3 in DNA: TGTGCCAGTAGTATAGGACAGGCCCCCACTGAAGCTTTCTTT. Protein product: CASSIGQAPTEAFF.

V and J are TRBV7-9 and TRBJ2-7; 8 bases fit TRBD1. V lost 4 bases to trimming and J lost 3 bases; unmatched junction nucleotides: 8. Germline V lookup: CDR1 SEHNR, CDR2 FQNEAQ (reference sequence). The CDR3 has 15 residues. The CDR3 region has the DNA TGTGCCAGCAGCTACCCCATGACAGGGGACTACGAGCAGTACTTC. It is translated as CASSYPMTGDYEQYF.

The V call is TRBV19, the J call TRBJ2-7; perhaps TRBD1 as D (6 bases). V lost 2 bases and J 5 bases, leaving 7 bases between the germline ends. Germline V CDR1 and CDR2: LNHDA, SQIVND (reference sequence). This CDR3 spans 12 amino acids. The CDR3 nucleotides read TGTGCCAGTAGTATACAGGGGAACGAGCAGTACTTC. Protein: CASSIQGNEQYF.